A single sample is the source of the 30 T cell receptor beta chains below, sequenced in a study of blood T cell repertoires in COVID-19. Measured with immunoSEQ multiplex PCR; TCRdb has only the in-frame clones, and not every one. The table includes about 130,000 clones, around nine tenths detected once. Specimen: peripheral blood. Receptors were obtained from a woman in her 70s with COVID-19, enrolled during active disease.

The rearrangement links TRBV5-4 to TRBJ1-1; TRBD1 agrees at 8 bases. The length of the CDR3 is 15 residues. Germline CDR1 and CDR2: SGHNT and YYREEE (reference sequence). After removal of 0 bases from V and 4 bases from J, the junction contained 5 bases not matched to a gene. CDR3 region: CASSLGRGQGTEAFF. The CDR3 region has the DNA TGTGCCAGCAGCTTGGGCAGGGGGCAAGGCACTGAAGCTTTCTTT.

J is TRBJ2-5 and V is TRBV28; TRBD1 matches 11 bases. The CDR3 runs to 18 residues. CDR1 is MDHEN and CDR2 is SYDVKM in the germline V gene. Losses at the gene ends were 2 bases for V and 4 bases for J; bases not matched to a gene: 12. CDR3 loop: CASSLRARTGGFVETQYF. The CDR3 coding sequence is TGTGCCAGCAGTTTAAGGGCACGGACAGGGGGCTTCGTAGAGACCCAGTACTTC.

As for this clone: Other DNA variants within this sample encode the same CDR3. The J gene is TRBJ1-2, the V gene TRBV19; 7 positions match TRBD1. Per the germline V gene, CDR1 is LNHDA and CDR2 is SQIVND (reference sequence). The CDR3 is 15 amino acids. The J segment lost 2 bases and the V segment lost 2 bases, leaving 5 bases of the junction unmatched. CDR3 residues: CASSITGTANYGYTF. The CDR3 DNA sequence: TGTGCCAGTAGTATAACCGGGACAGCCAACTATGGCTACACCTTC.

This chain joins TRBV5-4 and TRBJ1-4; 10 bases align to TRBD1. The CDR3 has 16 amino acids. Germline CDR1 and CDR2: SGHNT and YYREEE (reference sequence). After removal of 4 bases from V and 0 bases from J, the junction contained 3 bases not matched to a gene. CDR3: CASSIGQGATNEKLFF. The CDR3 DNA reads TGTGCCAGCAGCATCGGACAGGGGGCAACTAATGAAAAACTGTTTTTT.

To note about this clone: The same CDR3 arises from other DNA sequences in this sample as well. This CDR3 is CASTSEETQYF. CDR3 nucleotide sequence: TGTGCCAGCACCTCCGAGGAGACCCAGTACTTC. The gene calls are TRBV28 and TRBJ2-5; D not certain. V shed 7 bases and J shed 5 bases, with 8 bases lying between them. The CDR3 has 11 amino acids. The germline V gene encodes CDR1 MDHEN and CDR2 SYDVKM.

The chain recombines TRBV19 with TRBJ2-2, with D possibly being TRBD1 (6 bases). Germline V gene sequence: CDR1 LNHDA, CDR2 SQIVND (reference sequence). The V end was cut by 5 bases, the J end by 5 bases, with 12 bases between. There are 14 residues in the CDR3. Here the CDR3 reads CASSSPTGTGELFF. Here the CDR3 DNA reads TGTGCCAGTAGTTCCCCTACAGGGACCGGGGAGCTGTTTTTT.

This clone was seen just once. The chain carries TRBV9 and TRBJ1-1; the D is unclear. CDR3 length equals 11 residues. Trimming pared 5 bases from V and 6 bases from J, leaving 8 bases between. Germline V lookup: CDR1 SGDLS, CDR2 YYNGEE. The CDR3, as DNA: TGTGCCAGCAGGGGGAGTGCTGAAGCTTTCTTT. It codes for CASRGSAEAFF.

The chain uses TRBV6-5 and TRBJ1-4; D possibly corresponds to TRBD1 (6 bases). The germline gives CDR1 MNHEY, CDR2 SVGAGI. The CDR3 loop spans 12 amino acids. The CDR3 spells CASWDIWEKLFF. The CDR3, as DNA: TGTGCTTCTTGGGACATTTGGGAAAAACTGTTTTTT.

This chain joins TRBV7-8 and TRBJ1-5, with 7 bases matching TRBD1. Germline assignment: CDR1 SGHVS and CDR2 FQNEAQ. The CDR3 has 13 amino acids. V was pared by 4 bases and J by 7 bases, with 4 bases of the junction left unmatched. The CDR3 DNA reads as TGTGCCAGCAGCTGGGACAGAGAACAGCCCCAGCATTTT. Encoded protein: CASSWDREQPQHF.

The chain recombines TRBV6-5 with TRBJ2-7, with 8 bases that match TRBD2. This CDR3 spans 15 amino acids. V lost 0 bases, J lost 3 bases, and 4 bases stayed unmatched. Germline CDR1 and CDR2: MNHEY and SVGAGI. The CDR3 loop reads CASSYSRAGGYEQYF. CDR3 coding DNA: TGTGCCAGCAGTTACTCCCGGGCGGGGGGCTACGAGCAGTACTTC.

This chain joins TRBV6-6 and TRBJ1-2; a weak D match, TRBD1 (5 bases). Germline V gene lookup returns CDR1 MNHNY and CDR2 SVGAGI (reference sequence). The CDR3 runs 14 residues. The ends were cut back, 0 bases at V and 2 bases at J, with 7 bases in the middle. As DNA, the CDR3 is TGTGCCAGCAGTTACTCGGGGGGGAACTATGGCTACACCTTC. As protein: CASSYSGGNYGYTF.

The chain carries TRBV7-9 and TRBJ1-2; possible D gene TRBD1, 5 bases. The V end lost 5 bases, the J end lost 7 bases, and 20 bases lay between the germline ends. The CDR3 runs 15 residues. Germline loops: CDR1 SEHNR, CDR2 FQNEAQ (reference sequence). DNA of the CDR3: TGTGCCAGCAGCCCCAGGGAGGACATTACGTCTGGCTACACCTTC. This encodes CASSPREDITSGYTF.

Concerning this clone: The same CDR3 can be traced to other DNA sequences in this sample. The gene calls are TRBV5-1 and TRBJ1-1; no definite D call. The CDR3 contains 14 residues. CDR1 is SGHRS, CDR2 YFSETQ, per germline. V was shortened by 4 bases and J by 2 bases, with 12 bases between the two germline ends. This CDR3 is CASSPDTLNTEAFF. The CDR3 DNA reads TGCGCCAGCAGCCCCGACACACTCAACACTGAAGCTTTCTTT.

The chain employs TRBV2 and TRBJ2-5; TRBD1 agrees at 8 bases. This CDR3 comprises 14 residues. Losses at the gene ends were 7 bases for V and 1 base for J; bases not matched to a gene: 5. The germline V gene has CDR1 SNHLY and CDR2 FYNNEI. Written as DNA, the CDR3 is TGTGCCAGCAAAGGGACAGGCTTCCAAGAGACCCAGTACTTC. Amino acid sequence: CASKGTGFQETQYF. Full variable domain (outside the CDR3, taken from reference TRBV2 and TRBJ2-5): EPEVTQTPSHQVTQMGQEVILRCVPISNHLYFYWYRQILGQKVEFLVSFYNNEISEKSEIFDDQFSVERPDGSNFTLKIRSTKLEDSAMYFCASKGTGFQETQYFGPGTRLLVL.

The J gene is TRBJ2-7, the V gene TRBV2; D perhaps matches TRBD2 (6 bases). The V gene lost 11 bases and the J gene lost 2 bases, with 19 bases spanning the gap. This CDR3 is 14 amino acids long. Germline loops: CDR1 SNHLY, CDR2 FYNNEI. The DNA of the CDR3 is TGTGCCCGAAAAGGAGGGGCAGGGCCCTACGAGCAGTACTTC. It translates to CARKGGAGPYEQYF.

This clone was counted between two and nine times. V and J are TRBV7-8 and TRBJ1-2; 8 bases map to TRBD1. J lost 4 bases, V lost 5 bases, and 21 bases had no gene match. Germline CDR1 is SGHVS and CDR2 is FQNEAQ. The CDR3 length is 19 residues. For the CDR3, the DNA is TGTGCCAGCAGCCCTAGGACAGGGTTTTTTGTTGTGGGGTCCTATGGCTACACCTTC. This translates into CASSPRTGFFVVGSYGYTF.

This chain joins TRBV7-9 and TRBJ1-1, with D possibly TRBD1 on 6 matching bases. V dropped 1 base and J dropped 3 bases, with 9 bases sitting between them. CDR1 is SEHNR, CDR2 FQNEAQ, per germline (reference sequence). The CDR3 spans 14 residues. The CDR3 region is CASSLGQGHTEAFF. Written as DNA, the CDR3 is TGTGCCAGCAGCTTAGGGCAGGGGCACACTGAAGCTTTCTTT.

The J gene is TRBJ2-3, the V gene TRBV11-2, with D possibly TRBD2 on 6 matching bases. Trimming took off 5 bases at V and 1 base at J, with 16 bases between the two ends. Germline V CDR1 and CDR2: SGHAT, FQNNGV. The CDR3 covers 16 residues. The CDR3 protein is CASSLRLASGTDTQYF. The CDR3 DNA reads TGTGCCAGCAGCCTTAGATTGGCTAGCGGCACAGATACGCAGTATTTT.

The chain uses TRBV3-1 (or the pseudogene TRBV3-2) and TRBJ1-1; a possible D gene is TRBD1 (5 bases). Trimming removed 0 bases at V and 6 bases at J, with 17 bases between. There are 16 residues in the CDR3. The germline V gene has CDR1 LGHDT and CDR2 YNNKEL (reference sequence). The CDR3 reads CASSQDRAFGGAEAFF. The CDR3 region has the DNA TGTGCCAGCAGCCAAGATCGGGCGTTCGGGGGAGCTGAAGCTTTCTTT.

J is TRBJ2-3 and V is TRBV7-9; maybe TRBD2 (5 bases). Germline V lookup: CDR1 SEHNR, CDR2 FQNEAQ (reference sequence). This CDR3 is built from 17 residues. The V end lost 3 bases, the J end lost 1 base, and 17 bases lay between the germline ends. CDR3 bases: TGTGCCAGCAGCTTCTTGTGGGAGTTACCTGGCACAGATACGCAGTATTTT. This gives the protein CASSFLWELPGTDTQYF.

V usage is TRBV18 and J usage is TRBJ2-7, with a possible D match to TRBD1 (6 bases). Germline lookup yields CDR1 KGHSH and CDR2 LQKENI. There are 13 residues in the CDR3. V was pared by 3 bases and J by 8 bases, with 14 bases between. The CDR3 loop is CASSPQTGYQQYF. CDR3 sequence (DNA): TGTGCCAGCTCACCTCAGACAGGCTATCAGCAGTACTTC.

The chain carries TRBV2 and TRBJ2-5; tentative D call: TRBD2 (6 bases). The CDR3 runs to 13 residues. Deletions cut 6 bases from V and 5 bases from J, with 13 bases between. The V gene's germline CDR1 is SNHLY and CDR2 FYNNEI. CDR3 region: CASSAGTPETQYF. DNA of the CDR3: TGTGCCAGCAGCGCCGGGACTCCTGAGACCCAGTACTTC.

DNA for the CDR3: TGTGCCAGCAGCCAAGGAGCGTTGTCCCCCATTTACGAGCAGTACTTC. This translates into CASSQGALSPIYEQYF. The chain is built from TRBV14 and TRBJ2-7; D unresolved. The V end lost 1 base, the J end lost 4 bases, and 17 bases lay between the germline ends. In germline, CDR1 is SGHDN, CDR2 FVKESK. The CDR3 length is 16 residues.

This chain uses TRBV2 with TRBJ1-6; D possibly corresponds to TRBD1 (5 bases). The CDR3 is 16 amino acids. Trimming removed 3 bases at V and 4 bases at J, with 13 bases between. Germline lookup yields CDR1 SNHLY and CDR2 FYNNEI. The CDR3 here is CASSDRGREYNSPLHF. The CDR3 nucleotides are TGTGCCAGCAGTGATCGCGGCAGGGAATATAATTCACCCCTCCACTTT.

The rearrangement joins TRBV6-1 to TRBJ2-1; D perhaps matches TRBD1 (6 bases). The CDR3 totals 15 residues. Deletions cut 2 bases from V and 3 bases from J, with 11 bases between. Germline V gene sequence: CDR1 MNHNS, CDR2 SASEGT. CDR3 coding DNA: TGTGCCAGCAGTGAACGAGCACAGGGCTACAATGAGCAGTTCTTC. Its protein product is CASSERAQGYNEQFF.

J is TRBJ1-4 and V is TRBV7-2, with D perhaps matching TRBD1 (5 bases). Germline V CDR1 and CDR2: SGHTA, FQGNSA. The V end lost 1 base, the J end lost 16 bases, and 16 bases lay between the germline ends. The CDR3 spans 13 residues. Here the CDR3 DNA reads TGTGCCAGCAGCTTAGTTACGGGGGATGGTGCGTTTTTT. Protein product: CASSLVTGDGAFF.

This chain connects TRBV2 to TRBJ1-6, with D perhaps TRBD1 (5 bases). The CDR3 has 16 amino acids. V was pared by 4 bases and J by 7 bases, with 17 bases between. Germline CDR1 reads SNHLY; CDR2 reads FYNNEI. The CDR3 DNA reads TGTGCCAGCAGTGGGCAGGGAGTAGCGGTGAATTCACCCCTCCACTTT. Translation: CASSGQGVAVNSPLHF.

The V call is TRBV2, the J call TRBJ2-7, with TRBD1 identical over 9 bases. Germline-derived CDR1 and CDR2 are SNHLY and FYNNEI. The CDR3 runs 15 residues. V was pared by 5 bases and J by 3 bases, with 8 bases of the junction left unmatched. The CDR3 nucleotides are TGTGCCAGCAGTTACCGGACAGGGGCTGACTACGAGCAGTACTTC. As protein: CASSYRTGADYEQYF.

The CDR3 here is CAISDSAGDDLYEQYF. The CDR3, as DNA: TGTGCCATCAGTGATTCCGCGGGCGACGATCTCTACGAGCAGTACTTC. The chain is built from TRBV10-3 and TRBJ2-7, with a tentative D call TRBD2 (5 bases). Germline loops: CDR1 ENHRY, CDR2 SYGVKD. There are 16 residues in the CDR3. V shed 3 bases and J shed 3 bases, with 18 bases lying between them.

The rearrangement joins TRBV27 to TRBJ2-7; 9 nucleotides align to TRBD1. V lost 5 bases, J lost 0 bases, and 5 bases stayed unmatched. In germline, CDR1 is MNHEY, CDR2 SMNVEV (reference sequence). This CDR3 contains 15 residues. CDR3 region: CASSAQGANSYEQYF. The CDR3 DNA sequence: TGTGCCAGCAGTGCACAGGGGGCCAACTCCTACGAGCAGTACTTC.